This TCR beta chain is drawn from a study of response to subunit inactivated influenza vaccine listed by TCRdb under 2018. Some background on the complete study: To follow how T cells responded to a trivalent subunit inactivated influenza vaccine, the researchers relied on deep quantitative profiling of the T cell receptor repertoire. Study-wide conclusions, independent of this receptor: It was suggested by the authors that each seasonal influenza vaccination may recruit only a limited number of new T cells.

The library was prepared using RT-PCR. The instrument given in TCRdb is Illumina HiSeq 2500. TCRdb reran the public reads through fastp at Q25 and MiXCR, keeping productive beta chains. A single entry per CDR3 protein holds the most common genes and DNA from its merged rows. The sample records around 850,000 distinct CDR3 sequences, less than 20% of which are singletons. The ten largest clones take up approximately 11% of the sample. As to this clonotype: Its antigen has not been determined. Per-base qualities were not stored, and no clone one base away is much larger.

Sequencing used PBMCs from blood, obtained more than 4 days after vaccination. The sequence came from a man aged 45 to 65 who received an inactivated influenza vaccine. Donor details come from another sample of the same person, matched by shared clones.

CDR3 loop: CASSVATGSVGNTIYF. In nucleotide form, the sequence is TGTGCCAGCAGCGTAGCTACCGGGTCAGTTGGAAACACCATATATTTT. This receptor chain uses TRBV9 and TRBJ1-3, with the D gene uncertain. V gives up 0 bases and J gives up 3 bases, and the segment between their germline ends measures 13 bases. Its CDR3 holds 16 amino acids, cysteine through phenylalanine. Here the CDR3 DNA is all that survives: 48 bases in frame from base 1. Based on the germline V gene, the CDR1 and CDR2 sequences are SGDLS and YYNGEE.